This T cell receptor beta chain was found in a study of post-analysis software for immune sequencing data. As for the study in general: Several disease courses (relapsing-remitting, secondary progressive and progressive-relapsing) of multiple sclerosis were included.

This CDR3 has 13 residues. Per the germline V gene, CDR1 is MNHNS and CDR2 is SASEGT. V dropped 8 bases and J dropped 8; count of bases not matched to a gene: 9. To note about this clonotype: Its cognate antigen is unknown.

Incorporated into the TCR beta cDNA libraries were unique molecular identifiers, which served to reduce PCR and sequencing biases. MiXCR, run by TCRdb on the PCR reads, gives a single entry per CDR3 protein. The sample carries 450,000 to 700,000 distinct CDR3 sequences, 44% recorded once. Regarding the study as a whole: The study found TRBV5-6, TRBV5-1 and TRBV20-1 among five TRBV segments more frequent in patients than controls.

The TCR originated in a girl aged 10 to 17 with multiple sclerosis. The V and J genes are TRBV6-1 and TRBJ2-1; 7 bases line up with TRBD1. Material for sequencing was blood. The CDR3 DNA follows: TGTGCCAGCTCCGAAGGGGGCCTCCATGAGCAGTTCTTC. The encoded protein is CASSEGGLHEQFF.